This record concerns one TCR beta chain sequence. Germline V gene data show CDR1 as SGHTA and CDR2 as FQGNSA. V was shortened by 3 bases and J by 4 bases, with 15 bases between the two germline ends. CDR3 length: 15 residues. Per the original methods: Estimation of nucleated cell counts was performed using reference gene primer amplification. Assay: immunoSEQ multiplex PCR; the TCRdb copy retains only in-frame clones and omits some. The DNA gave D and trimming, while V, J and clone size come from that table. The sample contains 110,000 to 150,000 clones, about 80% of which appear only once. This entry comes from a study of blood T cell repertoires in COVID-19. Study-wide background: COVID-19 samples, acute and convalescent, were from the United States, Italy and Spain. PBMCs, B-cell-depleted T cells, or T cells provided the cDNA or gDNA that made up the material.

The chain combines TRBV7-2 with TRBJ2-5; D is possibly TRBD1 (6 bases). The TCR was taken from a human donor in a cohort sampled during active COVID-19. The specimen was peripheral blood. The CDR3 DNA sequence: TGTGCCAGCAGCTTGGGAAACAGGGACCGAGAGACCCAGTACTTC. It yields the protein CASSLGNRDRETQYF.